This T cell receptor beta chain was observed in a study of blood T cell repertoires in COVID-19. With respect to this clone: Relative to the germline gene, one junction end is altered; a read error may explain this.

The CDR3 is 12 residues long. Per the germline V gene, CDR1 is MNHNS and CDR2 is SASEGT. In the original workflow: By means of reference gene primer amplification, nucleated cell counts were estimated. Assay used: immunoSEQ multiplex PCR; TCRdb lists only in-frame clones, some missing. D and trimming were read from the DNA, whereas the V and J calls and clone size are those reported in that table. The sample carries around 250,000 clones, about 87% recorded once. The sequence was obtained from a woman between 25 and 40 years old with acute COVID-19. Sequencing input: PBMCs or T cells enriched from blood (not recorded which). The chain employs TRBV6-1 and TRBJ2-7; D call uncertain. The CDR3 here is CASSELLGKLEF. Written as DNA, the CDR3 is TGTGCCAGCAGTGAACTTCTAGGCAAACTGGAGTTC.